The 24 T cell receptor beta chains in this list originate from one sample, sequenced in a study of shared clonotypes between healthy human individuals. Here immunoSEQ multiplex PCR was the method, and the copy in TCRdb shows in-frame clones only, minus some. Here the sample spans about 2.4 million clones, approximately 93% being singletons. The specimen was naive CD4+ T cells from PBMCs. Subset specified: CD45RA+ positively selected. All receptors derive from a young man in good health. Some clones in this sample may be carry-over from other donors' samples.

V usage is TRBV9 and J usage is TRBJ1-2; 10 bases agree with TRBD1. CDR3 length: 16 residues. Trimming removed 2 bases from V and 7 bases from J; junction bases left unmatched: 11. CDR1 is SGDLS and CDR2 is YYNGEE in the germline V gene. The CDR3 DNA sequence: TGTGCCAGCAGCGTCCTCGTGGGACAGGGGTTAGCTGGCTACACCTTC. Translated, it gives CASSVLVGQGLAGYTF. Full variable domain (missing parts from reference TRBV9 and TRBJ1-2): DSGVTQTPKHLITATGQRVTLRCSPRSGDLSVYWYQQSLDQGLQFLIQYYNGEERAKGNILERFSAQQFPDLHSELNLSSLELGDSALYFCASSVLVGQGLAGYTFGSGTRLTVV.

The chain employs TRBV6-4 and TRBJ1-5; maybe TRBD1 (6 bases). V was clipped by 6 bases and J by 3 bases, with 9 bases between them. CDR1 is MRHNA, CDR2 SNTAGT, per germline. The CDR3 is made up of 13 amino acids. The CDR3 sequence is CASSQGLNQPQHF. The CDR3 nucleotides are TGTGCCAGCAGCCAGGGGCTCAATCAGCCCCAGCATTTT.

A single count supports this clone. The CDR3 coding sequence is TGTGCCAGCAGACGGAGACTAGCGGGAGAGGTACATCACGAGCAGTACTTC. Protein: CASRRRLAGEVHHEQYF. The chain employs TRBV2 and TRBJ2-7; the match to TRBD2 covers 12 bases. Per the germline V gene, CDR1 is SNHLY and CDR2 is FYNNEI. The CDR3 length is 17 residues. J gave up 5 bases and V 6 bases, and 14 bases lay outside the gene matches.

As DNA, the CDR3 is TGCAGCGTTGAAGGCGGGGTCCACGAGCAGTACTTC. Translated, it gives CSVEGGVHEQYF. V gene TRBV29-1 combines with J gene TRBJ2-7, with D perhaps TRBD2 (6 bases). V was clipped by 1 base and J by 5 bases, with 9 bases between them. This CDR3 is built from 12 residues. Germline V lookup: CDR1 SQVTM, CDR2 ANQGSEA.

The chain carries TRBV7-7 and TRBJ2-1, with D perhaps given as TRBD1 or TRBD2 (6 bases each). Germline-derived CDR1 and CDR2 are SSHAT and FNYEAQ (reference sequence). The CDR3 has 14 amino acids. V was pared by 3 bases and J by 8 bases, with 14 bases between. This CDR3 reads CASSFGGRWDEQFF. The CDR3, as DNA: TGTGCCAGCAGCTTTGGGGGGCGGTGGGATGAGCAGTTCTTC.

This chain connects TRBV30 to TRBJ1-5, with a possible D match to TRBD1 (5 bases). Germline loops: CDR1 GTSNPN, CDR2 SVGIG (reference sequence). The V gene lost 2 bases and the J gene lost 7 bases, with 24 bases spanning the gap. The CDR3 loop spans 17 amino acids. DNA of the CDR3: TGTGCCTGGAGTCCAAGATTTAGGGGTTCACCCTACCAGCCCCAGCATTTT. It yields the protein CAWSPRFRGSPYQPQHF.

On this clone: This specimen includes other DNA sequences encoding the same CDR3. As DNA, the CDR3 is TGTGCCAGTAGTCCCAGGGTGAACACTGAAGCTTTCTTT. As protein: CASSPRVNTEAFF. This rearrangement joins TRBV19 to TRBJ1-1, with D tentatively TRBD1 (5 bases). The germline gives CDR1 LNHDA, CDR2 SQIVND (reference sequence). Trimming pared 5 bases from V and 0 bases from J, leaving 7 bases between. This CDR3 has 13 amino acids.

V is TRBV6-1 and J is TRBJ2-5; D gene uncertain. The CDR3 runs to 13 residues. The germline V gene encodes CDR1 MNHNS and CDR2 SASEGT. Trimming left V 6 bases short and J 5 bases short, with 13 bases between. CDR3: CASRPTAIETQYF. The CDR3 DNA follows: TGTGCCAGCAGACCAACAGCGATCGAGACCCAGTACTTC.

The genes are TRBV7-3 and TRBJ2-5; no reliable D call. Germline V gene sequence: CDR1 SGHTA, CDR2 FQGTGA. Trimming shortened V by 0 bases and J by 5 bases, and 19 bases separated the two germline ends. The CDR3 length is 17 residues. The CDR3 nucleotides read TGTGCCAGCAGCTTAACGTCCACCCGCGGTAGTGGGGAGACCCAGTACTTC. Translated, it gives CASSLTSTRGSGETQYF.

V gene TRBV10-3 combines with J gene TRBJ2-7; 11 bases match TRBD2. CDR3 length equals 16 residues. Germline V lookup: CDR1 ENHRY, CDR2 SYGVKD. V dropped 5 bases and J dropped 3; count of bases not matched to a gene: 9. The CDR3 coding sequence is TGTGCCATCAGTAACCCCATAACTAGCGGGAGCTACGAGCAGTACTTC. Amino acid sequence: CAISNPITSGSYEQYF.

The V call is TRBV5-8, the J call TRBJ1-2, with a weak D call TRBD1 (5 bases). From germline, CDR1 is SGHTS and CDR2 YDEGEE. Deletions cut 0 bases from V and 2 bases from J, with 11 bases between. CDR3 length: 15 amino acids. The CDR3 sequence is CASSLVQGWNYGYTF. Written as DNA, the CDR3 is TGTGCCAGCAGCTTGGTTCAGGGATGGAACTATGGCTACACCTTC. Full variable domain (missing parts from reference TRBV5-8 and TRBJ1-2): EAGVTQSPTHLIKTRGQQATLRCSPISGHTSVYWYQQALGLGLQFLLWYDEGEERNRGNFPPRFSGRQFPNYSSELNVNALELEDSALYLCASSLVQGWNYGYTFGSGTRLTVV.

As to this clone: This specimen includes other DNA sequences encoding the same CDR3. J is TRBJ2-7 and V is TRBV18; no reliable D call. The CDR3 spans 14 residues. The germline V gene encodes CDR1 KGHSH and CDR2 LQKENI. The V end lost 0 bases, the J end lost 0 bases, and 6 bases lay between the germline ends. The CDR3 loop is CASSPPSGSYEQYF. CDR3 nucleotide sequence: TGTGCCAGCTCACCACCATCCGGCTCCTACGAGCAGTACTTC.

This rearrangement joins TRBV7-5 to TRBJ1-2; the table gives TRBD1 as D, unverified against the DNA. TRBV7-5 has pseudogene status. The CDR3 is made up of 14 amino acids. The CDR3 region has the DNA TGTGCCAGAAGCGCCAGACAGGGGGGCGATGGCTACACCTTC. Encoded protein: CARSARQGGDGYTF.

The chain uses TRBV7-9 and TRBJ2-1; possibly TRBD2 for D (6 bases). CDR3 size: 16 residues. The V end was cut by 5 bases, the J end by 7 bases, with 21 bases between. CDR1 is SEHNR, CDR2 FQNEAQ, per germline (reference sequence). The DNA for the CDR3 is TGTGCCAGCAGCCCCCGGGGGAAGACCTTTACTAATGAGCAGTTCTTC. Translated, it gives CASSPRGKTFTNEQFF.

The chain employs TRBV4-2 and TRBJ2-7; 7 bases align to TRBD2. The CDR3 spans 18 residues. Unmatched junction bases numbered 15, after V lost 2 bases and J lost 2 bases. Germline CDR1 is LGHNA and CDR2 is YNFKEQ. The CDR3 spells CASSQSPSKSGKPYEQYF. CDR3 in DNA: TGTGCCAGCAGCCAATCCCCCAGTAAGAGCGGGAAACCCTACGAGCAGTACTTC.

The rearrangement joins TRBV28 to TRBJ2-2, with 7 bases identical to TRBD2. V dropped 3 bases and J dropped 9; count of bases not matched to a gene: 10. The CDR3 is 15 amino acids. The germline CDR1 and CDR2 sequences are MDHEN and SYDVKM. The CDR3 DNA reads TGTGCCAGCAGTTTGGGTGGGAGGGCCCGCCGGGAGCTGTTTTTT. Encoded protein: CASSLGGRARRELFF. Together with reference TRBV28 and TRBJ2-2, the CDR3 gives the full variable domain: DVKVTQSSRYLVKRTGEKVFLECVQDMDHENMFWYRQDPGLGLRLIYFSYDVKMKEKGDIPEGYSVSREKKERFSLILESASTNQTSMYLCASSLGGRARRELFFGEGSRLTVL.

CDR3 region: CATSREGQGVWNEQFF. The CDR3 nucleotides are TGTGCCACCAGCAGAGAGGGACAGGGTGTGTGGAATGAGCAGTTCTTC. The chain combines TRBV15 with TRBJ2-1; 9 bases line up with TRBD1. V was clipped by 0 bases and J by 7 bases; unmatched bases: 7. Per the germline V gene, CDR1 is LNHNV and CDR2 is YYDKDF (reference sequence). There are 16 residues in the CDR3.

The chain employs TRBV7-9 and TRBJ2-7; D not resolved. Per the germline V gene, CDR1 is SEHNR and CDR2 is FQNEAQ (reference sequence). Between the trimmed V and J ends, which lost 5 bases and 9 bases, there was a span of 14 bases. The CDR3 sequence is 12 residues long. The CDR3 here is CASSPPSGGQYF. In DNA form, the CDR3 reads TGTGCCAGCAGCCCCCCTTCCGGCGGGCAGTACTTC.

Note on this clone: In the same sample, other DNA sequences code for this CDR3. The genes are TRBV7-3 and TRBJ2-1; TRBD2 agrees at 7 bases. The CDR3 spans 14 residues. CDR1 and CDR2 (germline): SGHTA, FQGTGA. Trimming took 1 base from V and 4 from J; bases not matched to a gene: 1. For the CDR3, the DNA is TGTGCCAGCAGCTTAAGCGGGAGTTACAATGAGCAGTTCTTC. It specifies CASSLSGSYNEQFF. Together with reference TRBV7-3 and TRBJ2-1, the CDR3 gives the full variable domain: GAGVSQTPSNKVTEKGKYVELRCDPISGHTALYWYRQSLGQGPEFLIYFQGTGAADDSGLPNDRFFAVRPEGSVSTLKIQRTERGDSAVYLCASSLSGSYNEQFFGPGTRLTVL.

V and J are TRBV15 and TRBJ2-5; TRBD2 matches 11 bases. The CDR3 sequence is 17 residues long. Germline CDR1 and CDR2: LNHNV and YYDKDF (reference sequence). With V trimmed by 1 base and J by 4 bases, 8 bases remained unmatched. The CDR3 is CATSRGGSGRAVETQYF. The DNA of the CDR3 is TGTGCCACCAGCAGAGGGGGTAGCGGGAGGGCCGTAGAGACCCAGTACTTC.

The rearrangement uses TRBV5-1 and TRBJ2-1, with TRBD2 matching 8 bases. There are 16 residues in the CDR3. Unmatched junction bases numbered 9, after V lost 2 bases and J lost 5 bases. Germline CDR1 and CDR2: SGHRS and YFSETQ. The CDR3 spells CASSLSPGGLDNEQFF. Written as DNA, the CDR3 is TGCGCCAGCAGCTTAAGTCCGGGAGGGTTGGACAATGAGCAGTTCTTC.

V usage is TRBV6-6 and J usage is TRBJ1-2; 8 bases match TRBD1. Trimming cost V 2 bases and J 7 bases; bases outside gene matches: 6. This CDR3 region has 14 residues. Germline values: CDR1 MNHNY, CDR2 SVGAGI (reference sequence). In nucleotides, the CDR3 is TGTGCCAGCAGTTACACGCATGGACAGGGTGGCTACACCTTC. Amino acid sequence: CASSYTHGQGGYTF.

This clone showed up just once. The J gene is TRBJ1-2, the V gene TRBV6-5, with 7 bases identical to TRBD1. Germline lookup yields CDR1 MNHEY and CDR2 SVGAGI. V was pared by 6 bases and J by 1 base, with 5 bases of the junction left unmatched. The CDR3 is made up of 14 amino acids. CDR3 region: CASSPGQINYGYTF. CDR3 bases: TGTGCCAGCAGCCCGGGACAGATTAACTATGGCTACACCTTC.

This clone appeared a single time. The chain uses TRBV28 and TRBJ1-2; 10 bases align to TRBD1. Trimming removed 5 bases from V and 9 bases from J; junction bases left unmatched: 9. The CDR3 loop spans 14 amino acids. CDR1 is MDHEN and CDR2 is SYDVKM in the germline V gene. The CDR3 DNA reads TGTGCCAGCAGTGAAAGGACAGGGGGGATGAGCTACACCTTC. Protein sequence: CASSERTGGMSYTF.